A selection of T cell receptor beta chains follows, all from one sample in a study of cytomegalovirus exposure and HLA in healthy donors. Method: immunoSEQ multiplex PCR; TCRdb's copy keeps in-frame clones and lacks some. The profile shows about 94,000 clones, around 69% of them singletons. Sequences were obtained from PBMCs. The receptors here all came from a man aged 30 to 39 in good health and CMV-seronegative. The conserved cysteine and the conserved F or W are not part of the CDR3 here. The order of the fields is V gene, D gene, CDR3 protein. The D gene is left open where the match is weak.

TRBV19	-	ANPHSFADYEQY
TRBV29-1	TRBD2	SVSTSGAAVQY
TRBV11-2	TRBD1	ASSIQQGYTEAF
TRBV7-3	-	ASSLMGSSREQY
TRBV5-1	TRBD2	ASIKAGGSTDTQY
TRBV13	-	ASSPHGGGTEAF
TRBV28	-	ASSLDTSPSTDTQY
TRBV18	-	ASSVRLDEQF
TRBV18	-	ASSTLGSGTGELF
TRBV28	-	ASSPPGHNTGELF
TRBV30	-	AWSVGGGANEQY
TRBV21-1	-	ASKPMAGESYEQY
TRBV11-2	-	ASSFAMNTEAF
TRBV7-8	-	ASSLSPRETEAF
TRBV27	TRBD2	ATSRVAGVTGELF
TRBV5-1	-	ASSRTGGEGTEAF
TRBV9	TRBD1	ASSRTGGGYTEAF
TRBV7-2	TRBD1	ASSRPGQGVYGYT
TRBV7-8	TRBD2	ASTNSGSFETQY
TRBV7-9	-	SSSLGPEQY
TRBV12-5	-	ASGLFSGANEQY
TRBV4-1	-	ASSLSFNEKLF
TRBV28	-	AALGTEGAYEQY
TRBV2	TRBD2	ASSHPLSGGSADTQY
TRBV5-1	-	ASSTFRRVTDADTQY
TRBV6-5	-	ASRARFYNEQF
TRBV13	-	ASSFFNSEQY
TRBV9	TRBD1	ASSVEGGTGWGYT
TRBV5-1	-	ASSLVAGENTEAF
TRBV11-2	-	ASSLDDSPTGELF
TRBV19	-	ASSMGGRGDKHQPQH
TRBV19	TRBD1	ASKQGQVTGELF
TRBV5-1	TRBD1	ASSFQNRGGTDTQY
TRBV7-3	-	ASSPGHRNTKAF
TRBV2	-	ASSIGQGSRVGYT
TRBV19	-	ASSVSAPSSYNEQF
TRBV28	-	ASNFGSSFYGYT